The 10 T cell receptor beta chains reported below all come from one sample, sequenced in a study of blood T cell repertoires in COVID-19. Assay: immunoSEQ multiplex PCR; the TCRdb copy retains only in-frame clones and omits some. The sample contains around 70,000 clones, about 90% of which appear only once. Sequencing input: peripheral blood. The receptors here all came from a human donor in a cohort sampled during active COVID-19.

V and J are TRBV5-1 and TRBJ1-4; TRBD1 aligns across 10 bases. Germline loops: CDR1 SGHRS, CDR2 YFSETQ. The junction had 8 bases not matched to a gene; V was cut back by 2 bases and J by 7 bases. The CDR3 loop spans 16 amino acids. CDR3 sequence reads: CASSFRDRGEIEKLFF. The CDR3 coding sequence is TGCGCCAGCAGCTTCCGGGACAGGGGTGAAATTGAAAAACTGTTTTTT.

A few counts support this clone. The chain combines TRBV7-6 with TRBJ2-3; the match to TRBD2 covers 8 bases. V shed 1 base, J shed 8 bases, and the junction held 5 bases outside the gene matches. Germline CDR1 is SGHVS and CDR2 is FNYEAQ. The CDR3 spans 14 residues. CDR3 protein: CASSLVTSGGTQYF. The CDR3 DNA reads as TGTGCCAGCAGCTTAGTCACTAGCGGAGGTACGCAGTATTTT.

This clone has just one count. The V gene is TRBV15, the J gene TRBJ2-7; perhaps TRBD1 as D (7 bases). Per germline, CDR1 LNHNV and CDR2 YYDKDF (reference sequence). The V end lost 0 bases, the J end lost 5 bases, and 14 bases lay between the germline ends. This CDR3 is built from 15 residues. For the CDR3, the DNA is TGTGCCACCAGCAGAGATCGGGTCAGGGGGGACGAGCAGTACTTC. It specifies CATSRDRVRGDEQYF.

The rearrangement uses TRBV7-9 and TRBJ2-3; 10 nucleotides line up with TRBD2. V lost 5 bases to trimming and J lost 3 bases; unmatched junction nucleotides: 5. Per germline, CDR1 SEHNR and CDR2 FQNEAQ (reference sequence). There are 15 residues in the CDR3. The CDR3 DNA reads TGTGCCAGCAGCCTGACTAGCGGGTTGACAGATACGCAGTATTTT. Translated, it gives CASSLTSGLTDTQYF.

J is TRBJ1-3 and V is TRBV15; TRBD1 might be the D (5 bases). CDR1 is LNHNV, CDR2 YYDKDF, per germline (reference sequence). Trimming took off 3 bases at V and 0 bases at J, with 9 bases between the two ends. The CDR3 sequence is 15 residues long. The CDR3 loop is CATSRVGGSGNTIYF. The CDR3, as DNA: TGTGCCACCAGCAGGGTGGGGGGCTCTGGAAACACCATATATTTT.

V is TRBV27 and J is TRBJ2-5; D uncertain. V was cut by 1 base and J by 6 bases, with 15 bases left in between. CDR1 is MNHEY, CDR2 SMNVEV, per germline (reference sequence). This CDR3 spans 15 amino acids. CDR3 DNA: TGTGCCAGCAGTTTATGGCCTCCGGGTCAGAAGACCCAGTACTTC. Its translation is CASSLWPPGQKTQYF.

The rearrangement uses TRBV19 and TRBJ2-1; perhaps TRBD2 as D (6 bases). Trimming cost V 7 bases and J 0 bases, with 22 bases left between them. CDR1 LNHDA and CDR2 SQIVND come from the germline V gene (reference sequence). The CDR3 is made up of 18 amino acids. CDR3 amino acids: CASTPRPSSVSSYNEQFF. CDR3 bases: TGTGCCAGTACCCCCCGGCCCTCTAGCGTTAGCTCCTACAATGAGCAGTTCTTC.

V usage is TRBV4-2 and J usage is TRBJ2-7, with 10 bases lining up with TRBD1. The CDR3 totals 15 residues. Germline V gene sequence: CDR1 LGHNA, CDR2 YNFKEQ. Trimming took 1 base from V and 3 from J; bases not matched to a gene: 3. CDR3 in amino acids: CASSQAGTGDYEQYF. CDR3 nucleotide sequence: TGTGCCAGCAGCCAAGCCGGGACAGGGGACTACGAGCAGTACTTC.

The chain uses TRBV7-8 and TRBJ2-2; 8 bases fit TRBD2. CDR1 is SGHVS and CDR2 is FQNEAQ in the germline V gene. Trimming at V came to 0 bases and at J to 0 bases, leaving 0 bases not matched to a gene. CDR3 length: 16 amino acids. CDR3 nucleotide sequence: TGTGCCAGCAGCTTAGCAGCGGGAGCGAACACCGGGGAGCTGTTTTTT. It yields the protein CASSLAAGANTGELFF.

The chain couples TRBV5-1 to TRBJ2-1; no reliable D call. The CDR3 extends over 13 amino acids. Germline lookup yields CDR1 SGHRS and CDR2 YFSETQ. With 5 bases removed from V and 8 bases from J, the gap between germline ends came to 14 bases. The CDR3: CASRTPDGDEQFF. For the CDR3, the DNA is TGCGCCAGCAGGACTCCCGACGGAGATGAGCAGTTCTTC.